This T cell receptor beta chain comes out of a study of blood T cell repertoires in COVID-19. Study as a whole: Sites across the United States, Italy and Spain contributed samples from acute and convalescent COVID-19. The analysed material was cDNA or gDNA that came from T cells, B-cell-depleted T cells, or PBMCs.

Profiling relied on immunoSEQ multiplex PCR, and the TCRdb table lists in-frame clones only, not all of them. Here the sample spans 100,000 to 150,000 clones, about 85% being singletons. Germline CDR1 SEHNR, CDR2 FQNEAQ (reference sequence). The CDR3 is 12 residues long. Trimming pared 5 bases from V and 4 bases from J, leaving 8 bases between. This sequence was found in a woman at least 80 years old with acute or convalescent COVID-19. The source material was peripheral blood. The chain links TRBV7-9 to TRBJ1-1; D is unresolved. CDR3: CASSPEATEAFF. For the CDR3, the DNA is TGTGCCAGCAGCCCCGAAGCCACTGAAGCTTTCTTT. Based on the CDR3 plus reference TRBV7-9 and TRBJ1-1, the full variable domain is DTGVSQNPRHKITKRGQNVTFRCDPISEHNRLYWYRQTLGQGPEFLTYFQNEAQLEKSRLLSDRFSAERPKGSFSTLEIQRTEQGDSAMYLCASSPEATEAFFGQGTRLTVV.